These 30 T cell receptor beta chains originate from one sample sequenced in a study of cytomegalovirus exposure and HLA in healthy donors (dated by TCRdb to 2016 to 2017). Receptor amplification or capture employed the immunoSEQ multiplex PCR assay. For the multiplex PCR, a mixture combining 60 forward primers for TCR Vbeta segments and 13 reverse primers for TCR Jbeta segments was used. TCRdb limited this immuneACCESS table to in-frame rearrangements with V and J called. A share of clones is missing; checked studies link under half to unresolved V genes, and the rest is unexplained. In this sample the table shows around 150,000 clones, roughly 87% of which occur a single time. The ten largest clones represent roughly 0.53% of the sample. Material: PBMCs. These TCRs come from a woman in her 40s in good health and CMV-seronegative.

V and J are TRBV6-1 and TRBJ2-2; 8 positions match TRBD1. Germline trimming cut 6 bases from V and 4 bases from J; bases unmatched to any gene: 4. Germline V gene sequence: CDR1 MNHNS, CDR2 SASEGT. The length of the CDR3 is 14 residues. CDR3 residues: CASSRDRRTGELFF. CDR3 coding DNA: TGTGCCAGCAGCCGGGACAGGCGCACCGGGGAGCTGTTTTTT.

V is TRBV6-6 and J is TRBJ1-1, with 8 bases aligning to TRBD1. The V gene's germline CDR1 is MNHNY and CDR2 SVGAGI (reference sequence). J gave up 3 bases and V 8 bases, and 8 bases lay outside the gene matches. The CDR3 consists of 14 residues. CDR3 protein: CASHPPDRDTEAFF. CDR3 coding DNA: TGTGCCAGCCACCCGCCGGACAGGGACACTGAAGCTTTCTTT.

The V call is TRBV28, the J call TRBJ1-4; TRBD1 matches at 8 bases. The V gene end was trimmed by 8 bases and the J gene end by 5 bases; junction bases not matched to a gene: 10. The germline V gene encodes CDR1 MDHEN and CDR2 SYDVKM. The CDR3 spans 15 residues. As DNA, the CDR3 is TGTGCCAGCGGCCTTTCGGACAGGGTAAATGAAAAACTGTTTTTT. This sequence encodes CASGLSDRVNEKLFF. Combining the CDR3 with reference TRBV28 and TRBJ1-4 gives the whole variable domain DVKVTQSSRYLVKRTGEKVFLECVQDMDHENMFWYRQDPGLGLRLIYFSYDVKMKEKGDIPEGYSVSREKKERFSLILESASTNQTSMYLCASGLSDRVNEKLFFGSGTQLSVL.

This clone was found once. V usage is TRBV29-1 and J usage is TRBJ1-2, with a possible D match to TRBD1 (6 bases). The CDR3 length is 9 residues. The germline V gene encodes CDR1 SQVTM and CDR2 ANQGSEA. The CDR3 nucleotides read TGCAGTATCGGACAGTTCTACACCTTC. It specifies CSIGQFYTF.

There are a few counts of this clone. The genes are TRBV5-8 and TRBJ2-5, with 9 bases aligning to TRBD2. J lost 4 bases, V lost 4 bases, and 8 bases had no gene match. The CDR3 runs 15 residues. The germline V gene encodes CDR1 SGHTS and CDR2 YDEGEE. In DNA, the CDR3 is TGTGCCAGCAGCCGCACATTTAGCGGGAGAGAGACCCAGTACTTC. Encoded protein: CASSRTFSGRETQYF.

This chain connects TRBV27 to TRBJ2-3; D gene uncertain. The germline V gene has CDR1 MNHEY and CDR2 SMNVEV (reference sequence). Deletions cut 2 bases from V and 4 bases from J, with 4 bases between. The CDR3 is 12 amino acids. In DNA form, the CDR3 reads TGTGCCAGCAGTTTAAGCCCAGATACGCAGTATTTT. It is translated as CASSLSPDTQYF.

The chain carries TRBV19 and TRBJ2-1, with D tentatively TRBD2 (6 bases). This CDR3 spans 15 amino acids. V lost 4 bases to trimming and J lost 9 bases, with 19 bases between them. From germline, CDR1 is LNHDA and CDR2 SQIVND (reference sequence). The CDR3 here is CASSNAGTPYREQFF. The CDR3 DNA reads as TGTGCCAGTAGTAATGCGGGAACCCCATATCGTGAGCAGTTCTTC.

This sequence joins TRBV6-5 and TRBJ1-1, with unresolved D. The CDR3 sequence is 15 residues long. Germline CDR1 is MNHEY and CDR2 is SVGAGI. V was trimmed by 2 bases and J by 3 bases, leaving 13 bases between them. The CDR3, as DNA: TGTGCCAGCAGTTACAAGGACTGGGCGGACACTGAAGCTTTCTTT. This codes for CASSYKDWADTEAFF.

CDR3 coding DNA: TGTGCCAGCGACAGGTCCGAGGGGGATACGCAGTATTTT. Translating gives CASDRSEGDTQYF. The gene calls are TRBV9 and TRBJ2-3; TRBD1 is a possible D gene (6 bases). The CDR3 sequence is 13 residues long. The germline V and J ends were trimmed by 7 bases and 6 bases, with 15 bases remaining between them. The germline gives CDR1 SGDLS, CDR2 YYNGEE. Full variable domain (outside the CDR3, taken from reference TRBV9 and TRBJ2-3): DSGVTQTPKHLITATGQRVTLRCSPRSGDLSVYWYQQSLDQGLQFLIQYYNGEERAKGNILERFSAQQFPDLHSELNLSSLELGDSALYFCASDRSEGDTQYFGPGTRLTVL.

This rearrangement joins TRBV7-9 to TRBJ2-1; 9 positions agree with TRBD2. The CDR3 loop spans 15 amino acids. V trimming: 6 bases; J trimming: 0 bases; junction bases outside the gene matches: 3. Germline V gene sequence: CDR1 SEHNR, CDR2 FQNEAQ (reference sequence). In DNA form, the CDR3 reads TGTGCCAGCAGACTAGCGGGCTTCTCCTACAATGAGCAGTTCTTC. Protein product: CASRLAGFSYNEQFF.

This clone was seen a single time. Mismatch with germline at one junction end may stem from a read error. The chain employs TRBV7-9 and TRBJ2-7, with D maybe TRBD2 (6 bases). This CDR3 spans 12 amino acids. CDR1 and CDR2 (germline): SEHNR, FQNEAQ (reference sequence). This CDR3 is CSSRAGSDEQYF. The CDR3 DNA sequence: TGTTCCAGCAGGGCGGGAAGCGACGAGCAGTACTTC.

The chain carries TRBV14 and TRBJ1-3; D might be TRBD1 (5 bases). V lost 1 base and J lost 1, with 14 bases in between. There are 17 residues in the CDR3. CDR1 is SGHDN, CDR2 FVKESK, per germline. The CDR3 region has the DNA TGTGCCAGCAGCCAAGCTACAGGAATTTGGTCTGGAAACACCATATATTTT. It encodes CASSQATGIWSGNTIYF.

The CDR3 spells CASSLEQGYEQYF. The CDR3 DNA is TGTGCCAGCAGCTTGGAACAGGGCTACGAGCAGTACTTC. V gene TRBV5-4 combines with J gene TRBJ2-7, with D perhaps TRBD1 (6 bases). Germline CDR1 and CDR2: SGHNT and YYREEE (reference sequence). This CDR3 contains 13 residues. Trimming took 0 bases from V and 3 from J, leaving 7 bases between them.

The chain combines TRBV27 with TRBJ2-7; 10 bases match TRBD1. The length of the CDR3 is 17 residues. The junction had 10 bases not matched to a gene; V was cut back by 2 bases and J by 3 bases. Germline-derived CDR1 and CDR2 are MNHEY and SMNVEV (reference sequence). CDR3 residues: CASSLASTRTGGYEQYF. The CDR3 nucleotides are TGTGCCAGCAGTTTAGCCTCCACTCGGACAGGGGGCTACGAGCAGTACTTC.

The chain carries TRBV7-2 and TRBJ1-1; a weak D match, TRBD1 (6 bases). The CDR3 covers 18 residues. The germline V gene has CDR1 SGHTA and CDR2 FQGNSA. CDR3 sequence reads: CATGGGGSNSGGRTEAFF. The CDR3 region has the DNA TGTGCTACCGGCGGGGGGGGCTCAAACTCCGGGGGCCGCACTGAAGCTTTCTTT.

V is TRBV5-1 and J is TRBJ1-2; 10 bases match TRBD1. The CDR3 has 15 residues. Germline lookup yields CDR1 SGHRS and CDR2 YFSETQ. V gave up 0 bases and J gave up 4 bases; unmatched junction bases: 3. CDR3 sequence (DNA): TGCGCCAGCAGCTTGGGGACAGGGGGATTCTATGGCTACACCTTC. This codes for CASSLGTGGFYGYTF.

This clone was picked up one time. The chain couples TRBV6-5 to TRBJ2-3; tentatively, D is TRBD2 (6 bases). Germline V gene sequence: CDR1 MNHEY, CDR2 SVGAGI. With 5 bases removed from V and 5 bases from J, the gap between germline ends came to 17 bases. This CDR3 has 15 amino acids. Here the CDR3 reads CASSRGIAKGDTQYF. The CDR3 DNA is TGTGCCAGCAGTCGCGGGATCGCCAAGGGAGATACGCAGTATTTT.

V usage is TRBV7-9 and J usage is TRBJ2-3; 11 nucleotides agree with TRBD2. Per germline, CDR1 SEHNR and CDR2 FQNEAQ (reference sequence). The V and J ends lost 5 bases and 4 bases, in that order; junction bases with no gene match: 8. The CDR3 runs 16 residues. The CDR3 sequence is CASSPATSGEADTQYF. In nucleotides, the CDR3 is TGTGCCAGCAGCCCAGCGACTAGCGGGGAGGCAGATACGCAGTATTTT.

The V and J genes are TRBV28 and TRBJ2-1; the D gene is possibly TRBD1 (5 bases). CDR1 is MDHEN and CDR2 is SYDVKM in the germline V gene. The CDR3 is 13 residues long. Between the trimmed V and J ends, which lost 8 bases and 5 bases, there was a span of 13 bases. This CDR3 is CASEGVLHNEQFF. The CDR3 DNA follows: TGTGCCAGCGAAGGGGTACTACACAATGAGCAGTTCTTC.

The chain uses TRBV10-3 and TRBJ2-2, with a possible D match to TRBD1 (5 bases). The germline CDR1 and CDR2 sequences are ENHRY and SYGVKD. This CDR3 comprises 15 residues. Trimming cost V 4 bases and J 0 bases, with 9 bases left between them. CDR3 nucleotide sequence: TGTGCCATCAGTGCCCAACAGGCGAACACCGGGGAGCTGTTTTTT. This sequence encodes CAISAQQANTGELFF.

The V gene is TRBV30, the J gene TRBJ2-1; 7 bases line up with TRBD2. The V gene end was trimmed by 0 bases and the J gene end by 4 bases; junction bases not matched to a gene: 6. The CDR3 totals 15 residues. CDR1 GTSNPN and CDR2 SVGIG come from the germline V gene (reference sequence). The CDR3 DNA reads as TGTGCCTGGAGTGTGCGGGAGTTGGAGTACAATGAGCAGTTCTTC. This gives the protein CAWSVRELEYNEQFF.

The chain carries TRBV13 and TRBJ1-4, with TRBD1 identical over 7 bases. CDR1 is PRHDT, CDR2 FYEKMQ, per germline (reference sequence). V lost 4 bases, J lost 8 bases, and 7 bases stayed unmatched. The CDR3 is made up of 14 amino acids. The CDR3 sequence: CASSSQGLREKLFF. Written as DNA, the CDR3 is TGTGCCAGCAGCTCACAGGGGCTGAGGGAAAAACTGTTTTTT.

The chain carries TRBV5-1 and TRBJ1-5, with D unresolved. Germline CDR1 and CDR2: SGHRS and YFSETQ. Trimming took off 1 base at V and 2 bases at J, with 10 bases between the two ends. This CDR3 spans 15 amino acids. The CDR3 DNA reads as TGCGCCAGCAGCTTGCCTGACTTGGGCAATCAGCCCCAGCATTTT. It encodes CASSLPDLGNQPQHF.

On this clone: One end of the junction is discordant with germline, which a read error may explain. The rearrangement joins TRBV7-7 to TRBJ2-1, with D possibly being TRBD2 (6 bases). Germline values: CDR1 SSHAT, CDR2 FNYEAQ (reference sequence). There are 13 residues in the CDR3. The DNA for the CDR3 is TGTGCTAGCAGCTTGACTAGTTACAATGAGCAGTTCTTC. It is translated as CASSLTSYNEQFF. The full variable domain, rest sourced from reference TRBV7-7 and TRBJ2-1, is GAGVSQSPRYKVTKRGQDVTLRCDPISSHATLYWYQQALGQGPEFLTYFNYEAQPDKSGLPSDRFSAERPEGSISTLTIQRTEQRDSAMYRCASSLTSYNEQFFGPGTRLTVL.

The rearrangement uses TRBV5-1 and TRBJ2-6, with 7 positions matching TRBD2. The length of the CDR3 is 15 residues. Germline V gene lookup returns CDR1 SGHRS and CDR2 YFSETQ. J gave up 12 bases and V 0 bases, and 9 bases lay outside the gene matches. This CDR3 reads CASSLVGGDESVLTF. Written as DNA, the CDR3 is TGCGCCAGCAGCTTGGTGGGGGGGGATGAGTCCGTCCTGACTTTC.

The V call is TRBV5-1, the J call TRBJ2-3, with 11 bases fitting TRBD2. Germline lookup yields CDR1 SGHRS and CDR2 YFSETQ. The V segment lost 4 bases and the J segment 2 bases; nucleotides outside the gene matches: 9. The CDR3 contains 17 residues. CDR3 bases: TGCGCCAGCAGCCGGGCTAGCGGGGGGCTGTACACAGATACGCAGTATTTT. It specifies CASSRASGGLYTDTQYF.

The V gene is TRBV5-5, the J gene TRBJ2-5; D possibly corresponds to TRBD2 (6 bases). This CDR3 spans 16 amino acids. Trimming took 2 bases from V and 5 from J, leaving 19 bases between them. CDR1 and CDR2 (germline): SGHKS, YYEKEE (reference sequence). The CDR3 sequence is CASSFSLQGGVETQYF. CDR3 coding DNA: TGTGCCAGCAGCTTCTCCCTGCAGGGAGGAGTGGAGACCCAGTACTTC.

V gene TRBV5-4 combines with J gene TRBJ1-4, with 12 bases matching TRBD1. This CDR3 is built from 17 residues. CDR1 SGHNT and CDR2 YYREEE come from the germline V gene (reference sequence). Trimming removed 4 bases from V and 7 bases from J; junction bases left unmatched: 11. The CDR3, as DNA: TGTGCCAGCAGCCGGGGTGGGACAGGGGGCGCGGTTGAAAAACTGTTTTTT. Protein product: CASSRGGTGGAVEKLFF.

This sequence joins TRBV11-3 and TRBJ2-7; possibly TRBD1 for D (5 bases). The germline V gene has CDR1 SGHNT and CDR2 YENEEA. The CDR3 is 13 residues long. Trimming cost V 5 bases and J 7 bases, with 15 bases left between them. The CDR3 DNA reads as TGTGCCAGCAGCCGGGCCCAGGGAAGTGAGCAGTACTTC. This sequence encodes CASSRAQGSEQYF.

This clone was detected only a few times. The chain carries TRBV4-1 and TRBJ2-6; TRBD2 is a possible D gene (5 bases). Trimming shortened V by 4 bases and J by 4 bases, and 11 bases separated the two germline ends. The CDR3 is made up of 15 amino acids. Germline CDR1 reads MGHRA; CDR2 reads YSYEKL. Here the CDR3 DNA reads TGCGCCAGCAGCCGAACAGCGGAAGGGGCCAACGTCCTGACTTTC. Amino acids: CASSRTAEGANVLTF.